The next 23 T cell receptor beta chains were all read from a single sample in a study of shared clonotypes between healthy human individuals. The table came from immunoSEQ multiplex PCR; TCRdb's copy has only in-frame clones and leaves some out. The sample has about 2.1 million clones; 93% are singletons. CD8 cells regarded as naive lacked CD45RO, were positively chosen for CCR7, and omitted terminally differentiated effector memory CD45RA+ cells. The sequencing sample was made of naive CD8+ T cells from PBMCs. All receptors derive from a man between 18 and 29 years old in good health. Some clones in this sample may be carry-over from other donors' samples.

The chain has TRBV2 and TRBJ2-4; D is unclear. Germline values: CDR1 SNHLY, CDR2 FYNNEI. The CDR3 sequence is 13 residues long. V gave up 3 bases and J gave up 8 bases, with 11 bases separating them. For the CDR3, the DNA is TGTGCCAGCAGTGACCAGAATATGGACATTCAGTACTTC. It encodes CASSDQNMDIQYF.

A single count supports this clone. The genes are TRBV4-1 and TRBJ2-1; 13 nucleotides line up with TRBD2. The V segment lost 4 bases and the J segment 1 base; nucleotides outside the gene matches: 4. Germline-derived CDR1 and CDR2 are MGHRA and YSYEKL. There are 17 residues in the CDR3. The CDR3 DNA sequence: TGCGCCAGCAGCCTTGGACTAGCGGGAGCGTCCTACAATGAGCAGTTCTTC. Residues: CASSLGLAGASYNEQFF.

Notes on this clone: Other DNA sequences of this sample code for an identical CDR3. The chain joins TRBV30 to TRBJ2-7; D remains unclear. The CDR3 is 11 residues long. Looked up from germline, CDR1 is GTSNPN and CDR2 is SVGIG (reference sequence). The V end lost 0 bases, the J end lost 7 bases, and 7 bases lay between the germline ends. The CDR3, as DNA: TGTGCCTGGAGTGTGGGTGTGGAGCAGTACTTC. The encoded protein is CAWSVGVEQYF.

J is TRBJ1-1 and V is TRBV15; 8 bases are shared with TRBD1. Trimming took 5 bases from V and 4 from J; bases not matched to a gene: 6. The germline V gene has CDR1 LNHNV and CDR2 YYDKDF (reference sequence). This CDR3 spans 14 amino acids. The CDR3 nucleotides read TGTGCCACCAGCCATCGACAGGGGACCACTGAAGCTTTCTTT. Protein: CATSHRQGTTEAFF.

CDR3 amino acids: CASSLVILAGGQYTGELFF. The CDR3 DNA reads as TGTGCCAGCAGCTTGGTCATCCTAGCGGGAGGGCAATACACCGGGGAGCTGTTTTTT. The chain recombines TRBV5-4 with TRBJ2-2; 12 nucleotides align to TRBD2. Trimming took 0 bases from V and 3 from J; bases not matched to a gene: 9. This CDR3 is 19 amino acids long. Germline V lookup: CDR1 SGHNT, CDR2 YYREEE (reference sequence). Variable domain in full (rest from reference TRBV5-4 and TRBJ2-2): ETGVTQSPTHLIKTRGQQVTLRCSSQSGHNTVSWYQQALGQGPQFIFQYYREEENGRGNFPPRFSGLQFPNYSSELNVNALELDDSALYLCASSLVILAGGQYTGELFFGEGSRLTVL.

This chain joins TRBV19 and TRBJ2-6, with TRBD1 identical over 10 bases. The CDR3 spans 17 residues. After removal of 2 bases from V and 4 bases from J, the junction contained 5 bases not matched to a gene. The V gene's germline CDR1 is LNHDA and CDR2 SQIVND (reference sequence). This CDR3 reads CASSISLGQGGANVLTF. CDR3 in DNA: TGTGCCAGTAGTATAAGTCTGGGACAGGGGGGGGCCAACGTCCTGACTTTC.

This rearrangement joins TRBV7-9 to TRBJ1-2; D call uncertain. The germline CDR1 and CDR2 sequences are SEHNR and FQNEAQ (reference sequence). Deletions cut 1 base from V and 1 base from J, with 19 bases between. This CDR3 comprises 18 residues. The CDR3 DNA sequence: TGTGCCAGCAGCTTAGGTCGGCAGGCGTCTATTCTTAACTATGGCTACACCTTC. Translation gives CASSLGRQASILNYGYTF.

CDR3 loop: CASSLAQYNEQFF. The DNA of the CDR3 is TGTGCCAGCAGTTTAGCGCAGTACAATGAGCAGTTCTTC. The V call is TRBV27, the J call TRBJ2-1; D not certain. Looked up from germline, CDR1 is MNHEY and CDR2 is SMNVEV (reference sequence). The CDR3 length is 13 residues. V dropped 2 bases and J dropped 4 bases, with 6 bases sitting between them.

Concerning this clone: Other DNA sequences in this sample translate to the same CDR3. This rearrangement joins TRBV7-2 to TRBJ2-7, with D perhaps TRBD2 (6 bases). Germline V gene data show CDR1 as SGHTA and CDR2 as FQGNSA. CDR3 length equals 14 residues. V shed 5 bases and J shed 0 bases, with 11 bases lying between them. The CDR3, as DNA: TGTGCCAGCAGCCCCTCCGGGAGCTCCTACGAGCAGTACTTC. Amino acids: CASSPSGSSYEQYF.

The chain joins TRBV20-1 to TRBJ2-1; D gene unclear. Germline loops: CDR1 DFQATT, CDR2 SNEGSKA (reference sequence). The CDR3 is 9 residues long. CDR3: CRLWGEQFF. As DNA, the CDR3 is TGCAGGCTCTGGGGTGAGCAGTTCTTC.

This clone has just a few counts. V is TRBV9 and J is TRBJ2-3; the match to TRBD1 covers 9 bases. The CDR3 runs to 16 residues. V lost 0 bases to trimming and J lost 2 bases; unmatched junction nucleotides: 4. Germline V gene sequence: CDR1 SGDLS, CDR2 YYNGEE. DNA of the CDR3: TGTGCCAGCAGCGTAGTAGGGACAGGGATCACAGATACGCAGTATTTT. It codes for CASSVVGTGITDTQYF.

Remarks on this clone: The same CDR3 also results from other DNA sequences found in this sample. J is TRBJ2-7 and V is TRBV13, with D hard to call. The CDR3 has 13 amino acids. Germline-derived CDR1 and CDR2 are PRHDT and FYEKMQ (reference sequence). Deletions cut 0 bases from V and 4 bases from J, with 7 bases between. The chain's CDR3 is CASSLGLRYEQYF. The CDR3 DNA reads TGTGCCAGCAGCTTAGGCCTAAGATACGAGCAGTACTTC.

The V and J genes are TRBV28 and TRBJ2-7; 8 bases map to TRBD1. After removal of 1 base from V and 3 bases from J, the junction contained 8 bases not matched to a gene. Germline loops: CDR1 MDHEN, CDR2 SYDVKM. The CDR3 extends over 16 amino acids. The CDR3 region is CASSLSQGAGVYEQYF. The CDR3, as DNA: TGTGCCAGCAGTTTATCCCAGGGGGCAGGGGTCTACGAGCAGTACTTC.

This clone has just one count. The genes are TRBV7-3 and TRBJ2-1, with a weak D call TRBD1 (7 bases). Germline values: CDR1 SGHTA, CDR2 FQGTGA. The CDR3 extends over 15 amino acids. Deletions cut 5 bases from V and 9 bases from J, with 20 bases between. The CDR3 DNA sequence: TGTGCCAGCAGCCAAGGGACAGCCGCGGGGAGTGAGCAGTTCTTC. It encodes CASSQGTAAGSEQFF.

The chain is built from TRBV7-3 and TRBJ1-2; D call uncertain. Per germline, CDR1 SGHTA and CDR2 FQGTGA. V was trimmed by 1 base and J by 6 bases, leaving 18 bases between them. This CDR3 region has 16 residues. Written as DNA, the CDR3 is TGTGCCAGCAGCTTAATCCCAGGTTTAGATCGGAATGGCTACACCTTC. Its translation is CASSLIPGLDRNGYTF.

As DNA, the CDR3 is TGTGCCAGCAGCTTAGGAGAACAGTACTACGAGCAGTACTTC. This gives the protein CASSLGEQYYEQYF. The chain couples TRBV7-9 to TRBJ2-7; D gene unclear. Trimming removed 1 base at V and 3 bases at J, with 10 bases between. The CDR3 has 14 residues. Looked up from germline, CDR1 is SEHNR and CDR2 is FQNEAQ (reference sequence). The full variable domain, rest sourced from reference TRBV7-9 and TRBJ2-7, is DTGVSQNPRHKITKRGQNVTFRCDPISEHNRLYWYRQTLGQGPEFLTYFQNEAQLEKSRLLSDRFSAERPKGSFSTLEIQRTEQGDSAMYLCASSLGEQYYEQYFGPGTRLTVT.

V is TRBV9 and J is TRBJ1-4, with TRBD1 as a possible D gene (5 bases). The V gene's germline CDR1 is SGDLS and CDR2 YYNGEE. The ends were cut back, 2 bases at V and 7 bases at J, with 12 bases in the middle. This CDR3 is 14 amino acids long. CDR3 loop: CASSVDSEAEKLFF. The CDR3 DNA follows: TGTGCCAGCAGCGTCGACAGTGAGGCTGAAAAACTGTTTTTT.

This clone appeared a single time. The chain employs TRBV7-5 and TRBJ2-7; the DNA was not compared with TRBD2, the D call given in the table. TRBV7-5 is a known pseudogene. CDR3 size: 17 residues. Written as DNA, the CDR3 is TGTGTCAGAAGCTTAGCGCTTCGGGGAAAAGGTTCCTACGAGCAGTACTTC. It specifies CVRSLALRGKGSYEQYF.

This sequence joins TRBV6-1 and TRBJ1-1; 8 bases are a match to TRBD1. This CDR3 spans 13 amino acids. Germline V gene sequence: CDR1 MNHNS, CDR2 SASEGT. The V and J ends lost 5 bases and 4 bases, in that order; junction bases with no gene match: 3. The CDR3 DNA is TGTGCCAGCAGTACGACAGGGGCCACTGAAGCTTTCTTT. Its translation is CASSTTGATEAFF.

CDR3 DNA sequence: TGTGCCAGCTCACCACCAGTAGTCTTTAAGACCACTGAAGCTTTCTTT. It specifies CASSPPVVFKTTEAFF. The chain is built from TRBV18 and TRBJ1-1; D unresolved. V lost 0 bases and J lost 4, with 15 bases in between. Germline CDR1 KGHSH, CDR2 LQKENI. This CDR3 has 16 amino acids.

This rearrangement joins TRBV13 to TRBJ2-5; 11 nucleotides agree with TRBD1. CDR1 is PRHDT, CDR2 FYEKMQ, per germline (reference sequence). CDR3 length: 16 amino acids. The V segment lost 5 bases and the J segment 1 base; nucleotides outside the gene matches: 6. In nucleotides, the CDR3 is TGTGCCAGCAGCCAAAGGACAGGGGGCCCCCAAGAGACCCAGTACTTC. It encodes CASSQRTGGPQETQYF.

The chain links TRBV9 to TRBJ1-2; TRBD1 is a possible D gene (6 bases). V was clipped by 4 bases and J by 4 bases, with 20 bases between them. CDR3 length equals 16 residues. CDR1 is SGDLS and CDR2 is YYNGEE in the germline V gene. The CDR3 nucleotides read TGTGCCAGCAGCCTATCTGGTACAGGGCCCAGCTATGGCTACACCTTC. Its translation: CASSLSGTGPSYGYTF. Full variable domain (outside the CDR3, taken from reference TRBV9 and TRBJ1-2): DSGVTQTPKHLITATGQRVTLRCSPRSGDLSVYWYQQSLDQGLQFLIQYYNGEERAKGNILERFSAQQFPDLHSELNLSSLELGDSALYFCASSLSGTGPSYGYTFGSGTRLTVV.

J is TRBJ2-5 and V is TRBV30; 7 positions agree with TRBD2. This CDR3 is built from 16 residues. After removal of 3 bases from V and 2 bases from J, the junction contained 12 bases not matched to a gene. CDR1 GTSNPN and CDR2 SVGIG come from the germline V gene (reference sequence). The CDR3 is CAWRALGGGVQETQYF. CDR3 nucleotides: TGTGCCTGGAGGGCCTTGGGGGGGGGTGTACAAGAGACCCAGTACTTC.